This T cell receptor beta chain derives from a study of T cells in Graves' hyperthyroidism and ophthalmopathy. This clonotype appeared many times. Its antigen is undetermined. Amplification of TCR beta CDR3 regions used RNA as the template. Carried out on the TCR CDR3, a first-round RT-PCR used the HTBI primer set. TCRdb used MiXCR to reprocess the multiplex PCR reads, holding one entry per CDR3 protein. The data show around 690,000 distinct CDR3 sequences, 15% to 20% seen once. The CDR3 is made up of 16 amino acids. The V gene's germline CDR1 is MDHEN and CDR2 SYDVKM. V lost 5 bases and J 2 bases, leaving 16 bases between the germline ends. It was uncontrolled infection, other autoimmune disease, pregnancy or lactation that excluded patients. Clinical symptoms, serum thyroxine and TRAb, thyroid ultrasound and orbital computed tomography were used for the diagnoses. Overall study results and limits: Most clonotypes that expanded in the thyroid above 0.001 also showed up in blood.

The V call is TRBV28, the J call TRBJ2-1, with D possibly being TRBD2 (6 bases). The material sequenced was blood. The sequence came from a man aged 45-65 years with Graves' hyperthyroidism. CDR3 sequence: CASSPRTPGAYNEQFF. The CDR3 DNA reads as TGTGCCAGCAGTCCCCGGACTCCGGGAGCCTACAATGAGCAGTTCTTC.